The 23 T cell receptor beta chains reported below all come from one sample, sequenced in a study of blood T cell repertoires in COVID-19. TCRdb's table, derived via immunoSEQ multiplex PCR, lists solely in-frame clones and lacks some. The table has about 250,000 clones, 83% seen once. The sample comprised peripheral blood. These receptors all stem from a human donor in a cohort sampled during active COVID-19.

The chain recombines TRBV6-5 with TRBJ1-1; TRBD1 matches 8 bases. CDR3 length equals 13 residues. After removal of 7 bases from V and 6 bases from J, the junction contained 7 bases not matched to a gene. In germline, CDR1 is MNHEY, CDR2 SVGAGI. As DNA, the CDR3 is TGTGCCAGCAAGGACAGGGTACGCCCTGAAGCTTTCTTT. Protein: CASKDRVRPEAFF.

CDR3 coding DNA: TGTGCCAGCAGTACGACAGGGGGCGAGGTAGAGACCCAGTACTTC. Its protein product is CASSTTGGEVETQYF. The genes are TRBV2 and TRBJ2-5; 10 bases match TRBD1. Germline V gives CDR1 SNHLY, CDR2 FYNNEI. The CDR3 is 15 residues long. V trimming: 5 bases; J trimming: 4 bases; junction bases outside the gene matches: 7.

The rearrangement joins TRBV6-4 to TRBJ2-1; tentative D call: TRBD2 (5 bases). The CDR3 sequence is 14 residues long. V shed 4 bases and J shed 0 bases, with 7 bases lying between them. The germline CDR1 and CDR2 sequences are MRHNA and SNTAGT. CDR3 DNA sequence: TGTGCCAGCAGTGGAGGGAGCTCCTACAATGAGCAGTTCTTC. Protein sequence: CASSGGSSYNEQFF.

As for this clone: Additional DNA sequences in this sample encode the identical CDR3. The V gene is TRBV24-1, the J gene TRBJ2-5; TRBD1 matches at 10 bases. Germline-derived CDR1 and CDR2 are KGHDR and SFDVKD. The CDR3 is made up of 15 amino acids. V gave up 3 bases and J gave up 1 base; unmatched junction bases: 1. For the CDR3, the DNA is TGTGCCACCAGTGATCGGACAGGGGGCCAAGAGACCCAGTACTTC. Its translation: CATSDRTGGQETQYF.

The J gene is TRBJ2-5, the V gene TRBV3-1 (or the pseudogene TRBV3-2), with 8 bases that match TRBD1. This CDR3 is 16 amino acids long. V gave up 1 base and J gave up 5 bases; unmatched junction bases: 9. The V gene's germline CDR1 is LGHDT and CDR2 YNNKEL (reference sequence). The CDR3 is CASSQGNRGFQETQYF. The DNA for the CDR3 is TGTGCCAGCAGCCAAGGGAACAGGGGGTTTCAGGAGACCCAGTACTTC.

The genes are TRBV30 and TRBJ1-2; TRBD1 might be the D (5 bases). The germline V gene has CDR1 GTSNPN and CDR2 SVGIG (reference sequence). The CDR3 covers 13 residues. Trimming pared 5 bases from V and 8 bases from J, leaving 18 bases between. CDR3 loop: CAWAGIGHGGYTF. As DNA, the CDR3 is TGTGCCTGGGCAGGAATAGGACACGGGGGCTACACCTTC. Full variable domain (remainder filled in from reference TRBV30 and TRBJ1-2): SQTIHQWPATLVQPVGSPLSLECTVEGTSNPNLYWYRQAAGRGLQLLFYSVGIGQISSEVPQNLSASRPQDRQFILSSKKLLLSDSGFYLCAWAGIGHGGYTFGSGTRLTVV.

This rearrangement joins TRBV5-6 to TRBJ1-1, with no clear D. Trimming took off 0 bases at V and 11 bases at J, with 11 bases between the two ends. This CDR3 region has 12 residues. The germline gives CDR1 SGHDT, CDR2 YYEEEE. CDR3 DNA: TGTGCCAGCAGCTTGGTTGAGGGTAGGGCTTTCTTT. Translating gives CASSLVEGRAFF. The full variable domain, its missing parts supplied by reference TRBV5-6 and TRBJ1-1, is DAGVTQSPTHLIKTRGQQVTLRCSPKSGHDTVSWYQQALGQGPQFIFQYYEEEERQRGNFPDRFSGHQFPNYSSELNVNALLLGDSALYLCASSLVEGRAFFGQGTRLTVV.

This clone has a count of ten or more. CDR3 sequence: CASSSGGTNQPQHF. The CDR3 region has the DNA TGTGCCAGCAGTTCGGGGGGTACTAATCAGCCCCAGCATTTT. V is TRBV27 and J is TRBJ1-5; maybe TRBD1 (5 bases). Germline CDR1 is MNHEY and CDR2 is SMNVEV (reference sequence). The ends were cut back, 4 bases at V and 4 bases at J, with 11 bases in the middle. This CDR3 contains 14 residues.

V gene TRBV27 combines with J gene TRBJ2-1; no clear D. V gave up 6 bases and J gave up 0 bases, with 12 bases separating them. The CDR3 sequence is 15 residues long. CDR1 is MNHEY, CDR2 SMNVEV, per germline (reference sequence). CDR3 sequence (DNA): TGTGCCAGCAGACCTCAGAGGAGCTCCTACAATGAGCAGTTCTTC. It specifies CASRPQRSSYNEQFF.

The rearrangement joins TRBV27 to TRBJ2-2; D is perhaps TRBD2 (5 bases). From germline, CDR1 is MNHEY and CDR2 SMNVEV (reference sequence). The V gene lost 6 bases and the J gene lost 3 bases, with 17 bases spanning the gap. The CDR3 consists of 16 residues. CDR3 loop: CASRAWVARDTGELFF. The CDR3 region has the DNA TGTGCCAGCAGAGCCTGGGTTGCGCGGGACACCGGGGAGCTGTTTTTT.

This chain joins TRBV11-2 and TRBJ2-5; 13 nucleotides line up with TRBD2. The length of the CDR3 is 16 residues. CDR1 SGHAT and CDR2 FQNNGV come from the germline V gene. V lost 2 bases and J lost 5; bases outside the gene matches: 5. CDR3 in DNA: TGTGCCAGCAGCTTATCGGGGACTAGCGGGAAGGAGACCCAGTACTTC. Protein sequence: CASSLSGTSGKETQYF.

The rearrangement links TRBV2 to TRBJ2-3; the match to TRBD2 covers 9 bases. Trimming cost V 2 bases and J 3 bases; bases outside gene matches: 3. The CDR3 is made up of 15 amino acids. Germline-derived CDR1 and CDR2 are SNHLY and FYNNEI. This CDR3 reads CASSELAGGTDTQYF. The CDR3 coding sequence is TGTGCCAGCAGTGAACTCGCGGGGGGGACAGATACGCAGTATTTT.

The V gene is TRBV30, the J gene TRBJ1-2; 9 bases map to TRBD1. Trimming cost V 3 bases and J 4 bases; bases outside gene matches: 9. Germline V lookup: CDR1 GTSNPN, CDR2 SVGIG (reference sequence). The CDR3 length is 15 residues. The CDR3 bases are TGTGCCTGGAGGAGCGACAGGGGGGGTGGCTATGGCTACACCTTC. It translates to CAWRSDRGGGYGYTF.

The chain links TRBV5-1 to TRBJ1-4; no clear D gene. V lost 4 bases and J 8 bases, leaving 15 bases between the germline ends. Germline CDR1 is SGHRS and CDR2 is YFSETQ. CDR3 size: 14 residues. CDR3 residues: CASSLGPSEEKLFF. CDR3 sequence (DNA): TGCGCCAGCAGCCTGGGTCCATCTGAGGAAAAACTGTTTTTT.

The chain joins TRBV3-1 (or the pseudogene TRBV3-2) to TRBJ2-2; 10 bases are shared with TRBD2. The CDR3 consists of 14 residues. V shed 7 bases, J shed 5 bases, and the junction held 4 bases outside the gene matches. The germline CDR1 and CDR2 sequences are LGHDT and YNNKEL (reference sequence). The CDR3 sequence: CASTPGLATGELFF. CDR3 DNA sequence: TGTGCCAGCACCCCGGGACTAGCGACCGGGGAGCTGTTTTTT.

With respect to this clone: At one end the junction does not follow the germline gene, possibly because of a read error. This chain uses TRBV11-2 with TRBJ2-1, with 10 bases that match TRBD2. The CDR3 sequence is 14 residues long. The germline V gene encodes CDR1 SGHAT and CDR2 FQNNGV. CDR3 sequence reads: CASSLGSSGSRQVF. Written as DNA, the CDR3 is TGTGCCAGCAGCTTAGGTTCTAGCGGGAGTCGTCAGGTCTTC.

This clone was observed a handful of times. This chain connects TRBV18 to TRBJ2-2; D may be TRBD1 (6 bases). This CDR3 has 17 residues. The germline V gene has CDR1 KGHSH and CDR2 LQKENI. Trimming removed 3 bases from V and 8 bases from J, with 22 bases in between. The CDR3 coding sequence is TGTGCCAGCTCACCTAATCAGCAGGGGCCCCTTCGAGGGGAGCTGTTTTTT. This sequence encodes CASSPNQQGPLRGELFF.

The rearrangement uses TRBV4-1 and TRBJ1-4; tentative D call: TRBD1 (6 bases). Germline V gives CDR1 MGHRA, CDR2 YSYEKL. The CDR3 contains 14 residues. Trimming removed 4 bases at V and 6 bases at J, with 12 bases between. The CDR3 region is CASSPRTADEKLFF. The CDR3 DNA reads as TGCGCCAGCAGCCCACGGACAGCAGATGAAAAACTGTTTTTT.

V gene TRBV18 combines with J gene TRBJ2-1; 9 nucleotides line up with TRBD1. The CDR3 length is 15 residues. The germline V gene encodes CDR1 KGHSH and CDR2 LQKENI. The junction had 7 bases not matched to a gene; V was cut back by 4 bases and J by 6 bases. CDR3 residues: CASSLQGARSNEQFF. Written as DNA, the CDR3 is TGTGCCAGCTCACTACAGGGGGCAAGGAGCAATGAGCAGTTCTTC.

The chain has TRBV27 and TRBJ2-1; no clear D gene. From germline, CDR1 is MNHEY and CDR2 SMNVEV (reference sequence). V was clipped by 5 bases and J by 2 bases, with 16 bases between them. The CDR3 runs to 16 residues. CDR3 residues: CASSRYSSNPYNEQFF. CDR3 bases: TGTGCCAGCAGTCGGTACTCTAGTAACCCCTACAATGAGCAGTTCTTC.

The CDR3 DNA reads TGTGCCACCTCTAAGGGAGTCGATCAGCCCCAGCATTTT. The encoded protein is CATSKGVDQPQHF. J is TRBJ1-5 and V is TRBV15; D call uncertain. Germline V gives CDR1 LNHNV, CDR2 YYDKDF (reference sequence). The ends were cut back, 8 bases at V and 5 bases at J, with 13 bases in the middle. This CDR3 spans 13 amino acids.

The table lists this clone with a few counts. The sample holds other DNA sequences that translate to the same CDR3. This chain joins TRBV11-2 and TRBJ2-1, with 9 bases lining up with TRBD2. Trimming at V came to 2 bases and at J to 3 bases, leaving 5 bases not matched to a gene. The CDR3 has 16 residues. CDR1 is SGHAT, CDR2 FQNNGV, per germline. The CDR3 DNA follows: TGTGCCAGCAGCTTAAGGCTAGCGGGGATCTACAATGAGCAGTTCTTC. Protein: CASSLRLAGIYNEQFF.

V usage is TRBV2 and J usage is TRBJ2-6, with a tentative D call TRBD2 (6 bases). The V and J ends lost 11 bases and 0 bases respectively, with 29 bases between them. The CDR3 consists of 20 residues. The germline V gene encodes CDR1 SNHLY and CDR2 FYNNEI. The CDR3 DNA is TGTGCCGCCATCGGAAGAGCCGGGGGATGGGGTGACTCTGGGGCCAACGTCCTGACTTTC. The encoded protein is CAAIGRAGGWGDSGANVLTF. The complete variable domain, with remaining parts taken from reference TRBV2 and TRBJ2-6, reads EPEVTQTPSHQVTQMGQEVILRCVPISNHLYFYWYRQILGQKVEFLVSFYNNEISEKSEIFDDQFSVERPDGSNFTLKIRSTKLEDSAMYFCAAIGRAGGWGDSGANVLTFGAGSRLTVL.